A selection of T cell receptor beta chains follows, all from one sample in a study of T cells after yellow fever vaccination. TCRdb redid the calling of the 5' RACE reads with MiXCR, one entry per CDR3 protein. The table has fewer than 400,000 distinct CDR3 sequences, 6.2% seen once. The sample here was PBMCs, taken 5 days after the yellow fever booster vaccination. The receptors were gathered from a young man who received the YFV17D yellow fever vaccine. The conserved cysteine and the conserved F or W are not part of the CDR3 here. The order of the fields is clone size, CDR3 length, J gene, V gene, CDR3 protein. Some rows have no size entry. The others give once, few or many, or a class for an expanded clone.

few 14 TRBJ2-5 TRBV7-8 ASRRHADQYQETQY
many 13 TRBJ1-3 TRBV5-5 ASSRVTRVGNTIY
few 15 TRBJ2-1 TRBV4-3 ASSQAPGQGVYNEQF
- 13 TRBJ1-4 TRBV10-3 AIRADRSTNEKLF
- 12 TRBJ2-4 TRBV28 ASRIRDAGNIQY
- 13 TRBJ2-6 TRBV12-3/TRBV12-4 ASSSAGSGANVLT
few 20 TRBJ1-5 TRBV27 ASSLFGVMGTGRKLKNQPQH
many 13 TRBJ1-2 TRBV14 ASRPQGLANYGYT
- 16 TRBJ2-7 TRBV20-1 SAPRYTGTSGSPYEQY
few 13 TRBJ2-2 TRBV6-5 ASSYFQGGTGELF
few 10 TRBJ1-1 TRBV5-6 ASSLSETEAF
many 14 TRBJ2-2 TRBV5-1 ASSLSRLAGAGELF
- 12 TRBJ2-7 TRBV29-1 SVNGVDGSYEQY
many 12 TRBJ2-6 TRBV6-4 ASSDNSGANVLT
many 13 TRBJ1-3 TRBV6-1 ASRRTALGVGTIY
- 13 TRBJ1-4 TRBV20-1 SARDWTRRTEKLF
many 13 TRBJ2-3 TRBV6-5 ASSYSGMRSDTQY
few 15 TRBJ2-2 TRBV7-3 ASSLRSAGANTGELF
- 14 TRBJ2-7 TRBV13 ASSLGVGTRSYEQY
- 14 TRBJ2-3 TRBV9 ASSVRGSDSTDTQY
many 11 TRBJ2-3 TRBV10-3 ATLAVSSYTQY
- 11 TRBJ2-7 TRBV15 ATSRDHVSEQY
- 11 TRBJ1-1 TRBV7-2 ASSFGQGTEAF
many 14 TRBJ2-1 TRBV15 ATSRGSGTAYNEQF
- 13 TRBJ1-6 TRBV6-5 ASSVLDSDYSPLH
- 11 TRBJ1-2 TRBV5-1 ASRQDMEGGYT
many 13 TRBJ2-7 TRBV9 ASSPVGVTLYEQY
- 11 TRBJ2-7 TRBV5-1 ASSTEGPYEQY
many 9 TRBJ2-5 TRBV20-1 SATREETQY
many 10 TRBJ2-7 TRBV29-1 SVGPDSYEQY
many 16 TRBJ2-3 TRBV6-1 ASSPGTSGLLSTDTQY
- 14 TRBJ1-5 TRBV7-2 ASSRTGAATNQPQH
- 12 TRBJ2-7 TRBV10-3 AISPDRDSYEQY
- 12 TRBJ2-5 TRBV20-1 SATNFDRQETQY
many 12 TRBJ2-7 TRBV5-1 ASGNTGPYYEQY
many 14 TRBJ2-3 TRBV5-1 ASSLEVIPRADTQY
- 14 TRBJ2-3 TRBV20-1 CARLAGGPLTDTQY
many 14 TRBJ1-2 TRBV7-3 ASSPSGQGRNYGYT
- 10 TRBJ2-5 TRBV29-1 SVLRSQETQY
many 11 TRBJ1-4 TRBV20-1 SARAATNEKLF
many 12 TRBJ2-1 TRBV28 ASSERGSYNEQF
many 10 TRBJ1-1 TRBV7-2 ASSRGGTEAF
few 13 TRBJ1-1 TRBV5-1 ASSPGGVRNTEAF
few 13 TRBJ2-3 TRBV28 ASIPAGDSTDTQY
- 11 TRBJ2-1 TRBV20-1 SASGGWYNEQF
few 11 TRBJ2-7 TRBV7-6 ASSLEVTYEQY
- 14 TRBJ2-4 TRBV4-3 ASSQDSSGRGNIQY
few 11 TRBJ2-7 TRBV7-2 ASSLGAGTTEY
few 14 TRBJ2-1 TRBV7-3 ASSFLERDFNNEQF
- 12 TRBJ2-7 TRBV6-5 ASSYPPTTYEQY
- 15 TRBJ2-6 TRBV6-2/TRBV6-3 ASSSSTSSSGANVLT
- 13 TRBJ2-5 TRBV7-8 ASSSDSTGWETQY
- 14 TRBJ2-2 TRBV7-8 ASSSGKRVATGELF
few 16 TRBJ2-3 TRBV21-1 ASSRKIPPGHILDTQY
many 13 TRBJ2-1 TRBV3-1 ASSHLQPGPTKQF
- 12 TRBJ1-1 TRBV3-1 ASSLRDRDTEAF
few 12 TRBJ1-3 TRBV5-1 ASSGGAEGNTIY
- 10 TRBJ2-7 TRBV30 AWSNRLRAGY
many 12 TRBJ2-7 TRBV12-3/TRBV12-4 ASSPTREPFEQY